Below are 26 T cell receptor beta chains sequenced from a single sample in a study of T cells in Graves' hyperthyroidism and ophthalmopathy. From RNA transcripts, TCR beta CDR3 regions were amplified. HTBI primers were employed in a first-round RT-PCR of the TCR CDR3. Via MiXCR, TCRdb re-called the multiplex PCR reads, giving one row per CDR3 protein. This table holds 530,000 or so distinct CDR3 sequences, approximately 25% found once. The sample taken for sequencing was blood. The receptors originated from a woman in her twenties or thirties with Graves' ophthalmopathy.

The chain uses TRBV9 and TRBJ1-1; D might be TRBD1 (6 bases). The ends were cut back, 1 base at V and 5 bases at J, with 18 bases in the middle. The germline V gene has CDR1 SGDLS and CDR2 YYNGEE. The CDR3 is 16 amino acids. CDR3 in amino acids: CASSVWPGRGRTEAFF. The CDR3, as DNA: TGTGCCAGCAGCGTATGGCCCGGACGGGGGCGAACTGAAGCTTTCTTT.

The table lists this clonotype with many counts. A much larger clone differs by one base, so this may be a read error. The chain is built from TRBV19 and TRBJ1-1; maybe TRBD1 (5 bases). Germline CDR1 and CDR2: LNHDA and SQIVND (reference sequence). Trimming shortened V by 4 bases and J by 3 bases, and 15 bases separated the two germline ends. There are 15 residues in the CDR3. The CDR3 bases are TGTGCCAGTAGTACAGGCGGGGCAGAACACACTGAAGCTTTCTTT. Translating it yields CASSTGGAEHTEAFF.

CDR3 in DNA: TGTGCCAGCTCACCAGAACAGGGCTATGGCTACACCTTC. Protein sequence: CASSPEQGYGYTF. V usage is TRBV18 and J usage is TRBJ1-2; D may be TRBD1 (6 bases). The CDR3 loop spans 13 amino acids. V dropped 2 bases and J dropped 4 bases, with 8 bases sitting between them. Germline CDR1 KGHSH, CDR2 LQKENI.

This clonotype was seen a few times. The chain is built from TRBV2 and TRBJ1-1, with D unclear. Germline V CDR1 and CDR2: SNHLY, FYNNEI. The V gene lost 5 bases and the J gene lost 6 bases, with 13 bases spanning the gap. The CDR3 extends over 13 amino acids. As DNA, the CDR3 is TGTGCCAGCAGTCCCTCGGGGTCCGCTGAAGCTTTCTTT. This encodes CASSPSGSAEAFF.

At least ten counts were recorded for this clonotype. The gene calls are TRBV11-1 and TRBJ2-2, with 12 bases matching TRBD2. The junction had 7 bases not matched to a gene; V was cut back by 5 bases and J by 0 bases. The CDR3 is 18 amino acids. Per germline, CDR1 SGHAT and CDR2 FQDESV (reference sequence). The CDR3 sequence is CASSPGLAGPSNTGELFF. The CDR3, as DNA: TGTGCCAGCAGCCCCGGACTAGCGGGGCCCTCGAACACCGGGGAGCTGTTTTTT.

The chain uses TRBV11-1 and TRBJ2-7, with 11 positions matching TRBD1. V was clipped by 5 bases and J by 3 bases; unmatched bases: 18. CDR3 length: 19 amino acids. Germline V gene sequence: CDR1 SGHAT, CDR2 FQDESV (reference sequence). The CDR3 bases are TGTGCCAGCAGCCCCTGGACAGGGGGCCGTGTACCACCCCTCTACGAGCAGTACTTC. This codes for CASSPWTGGRVPPLYEQYF.

Ten or more counts support this clonotype. CDR3 amino acids: CASTTDGGATGELFF. The CDR3 DNA is TGTGCCAGCACAACTGACGGGGGGGCTACCGGGGAGCTGTTTTTT. This chain uses TRBV6-1 with TRBJ2-2, with TRBD2 matching 8 bases. Germline loops: CDR1 MNHNS, CDR2 SASEGT. The CDR3 has 15 residues. Trimming at V came to 7 bases and at J to 5 bases, leaving 9 bases not matched to a gene.

Many counts were recorded for this clonotype. The CDR3 sequence: CASSYGRKETQYF. The CDR3 DNA is TGTGCCAGCAGTTATGGCAGAAAAGAGACCCAGTACTTC. The genes are TRBV12-3 or TRBV12-4 and TRBJ2-5; D uncertain. V was trimmed by 4 bases and J by 3 bases, leaving 9 bases between them. The CDR3 is 13 residues long.

This clonotype was recorded many times. The chain employs TRBV25-1 and TRBJ1-1; D is ambiguous. The length of the CDR3 is 14 residues. Trimming pared 1 base from V and 1 base from J, leaving 7 bases between. Germline loops: CDR1 MGHDK, CDR2 SYGVNS. The CDR3 DNA reads as TGTGCCAGCAGTGAATCGCTGACGAACACTGAAGCTTTCTTT. Translation gives CASSESLTNTEAFF.

This clonotype occurred many times. The chain is built from TRBV12-3 or TRBV12-4 and TRBJ1-1; D may be TRBD1 (6 bases). Trimming took 7 bases from V and 4 from J, leaving 10 bases between them. This CDR3 spans 12 amino acids. CDR3: CASNSGATEAFF. The CDR3, as DNA: TGTGCCAGCAATTCAGGGGCCACTGAAGCTTTCTTT.

A few counts support this clonotype. This chain joins TRBV6-1 and TRBJ1-6; TRBD1 is a possible D gene (6 bases). This CDR3 region has 13 residues. Trimming removed 6 bases at V and 7 bases at J, with 10 bases between. From germline, CDR1 is MNHNS and CDR2 SASEGT. CDR3 amino acids: CASRGGQNSPLHF. Written as DNA, the CDR3 is TGTGCCAGCAGGGGGGGGCAGAATTCACCCCTCCACTTT.

This clonotype was counted between two and nine times. The rearrangement links TRBV7-2 to TRBJ1-3, with 10 nucleotides matching TRBD1. The V segment lost 6 bases and the J segment 4 bases; nucleotides outside the gene matches: 6. This CDR3 contains 15 residues. Germline V gene data show CDR1 as SGHTA and CDR2 as FQGNSA. The CDR3 DNA is TGTGCCAGCAGACCCCCGGGACAGGGGGGAAACACCATATATTTT. Translating gives CASRPPGQGGNTIYF.

This chain links TRBV20-1 with TRBJ2-2; 7 bases align to TRBD1. J lost 1 base, V lost 7 bases, and 3 bases had no gene match. This CDR3 is built from 13 residues. Germline V CDR1 and CDR2: DFQATT, SNEGSKA (reference sequence). Here the CDR3 DNA reads TGCAGTGGTGACAGGGTGAACACCGGGGAGCTGTTTTTT. Amino acid sequence: CSGDRVNTGELFF.

This clonotype was seen repeatedly, ten times or more. J is TRBJ2-7 and V is TRBV12-3 or TRBV12-4, with D unresolved. V lost 9 bases, J lost 3 bases, and 12 bases lay in between. There are 12 residues in the CDR3. The CDR3, as DNA: TGTGCCAGTAGCCTGGACCGCTACGAGCAGTACTTC. It encodes CASSLDRYEQYF.

A note on this clonotype: Mismatch with germline at one junction end may stem from a read error. J is TRBJ1-1 and V is TRBV12-3 or TRBV12-4; TRBD1 aligns across 8 bases. There are 15 residues in the CDR3. The CDR3 region has the DNA TGTGCCAGCAGATTAGGACAGGGTATGAACACTGAAGCTTTCTTT. It codes for CASRLGQGMNTEAFF.

This clonotype has ten or more counts. This sequence joins TRBV6-5 and TRBJ1-1, with unresolved D. The CDR3 totals 15 residues. Germline V lookup: CDR1 MNHEY, CDR2 SVGAGI. V dropped 4 bases and J dropped 1 base, with 13 bases sitting between them. The CDR3 reads CASSFSIYPNTEAFF. For the CDR3, the DNA is TGTGCCAGCAGTTTCTCAATTTACCCGAACACTGAAGCTTTCTTT.

There are many counts of this clonotype. V usage is TRBV5-1 and J usage is TRBJ2-7, with a weak D call TRBD2 (7 bases). This CDR3 region has 16 residues. V was clipped by 4 bases and J by 4 bases, with 21 bases between them. The germline gives CDR1 SGHRS, CDR2 YFSETQ. The CDR3 loop is CASSGMVGGRRYEQYF. Here the CDR3 DNA reads TGCGCCAGCAGCGGGATGGTCGGGGGGCGCCGGTACGAGCAGTACTTC.

This clonotype was picked up many times. The rearrangement uses TRBV30 and TRBJ1-1; D gene unclear. The germline CDR1 and CDR2 sequences are GTSNPN and SVGIG (reference sequence). CDR3 length: 11 residues. Trimming took 0 bases from V and 6 from J, leaving 5 bases between them. The CDR3 DNA is TGTGCCTGGAGTGTTATGTCTGAAGCTTTCTTT. This gives the protein CAWSVMSEAFF.

This clonotype was seen at least ten times. This chain links TRBV6-5 with TRBJ2-5; 12 bases are shared with TRBD1. The CDR3 consists of 15 residues. The trim removed 2 bases at V and 4 bases at J, leaving 2 bases unmatched. The germline gives CDR1 MNHEY, CDR2 SVGAGI. CDR3 coding DNA: TGTGCCAGCAGTTACGGGACAGGGGGCGCAGAGACCCAGTACTTC. Translation: CASSYGTGGAETQYF.

V is TRBV2 and J is TRBJ2-7; D ambiguous. The length of the CDR3 is 13 residues. The V and J ends lost 8 bases and 6 bases respectively, with 17 bases between them. Looked up from germline, CDR1 is SNHLY and CDR2 is FYNNEI. CDR3 sequence (DNA): TGTGCCAGCGGTGTATCAGGCGGTGGCGAGCAGTACTTC. It translates to CASGVSGGGEQYF.

This clonotype was observed a handful of times. The gene calls are TRBV12-3 or TRBV12-4 and TRBJ2-6; a weak D match, TRBD1 (6 bases). CDR3 length: 16 amino acids. V was cut by 7 bases and J by 0 bases, with 13 bases left in between. CDR3 protein: CASILGGASGANVLTF. The CDR3 DNA follows: TGTGCCAGCATACTAGGGGGAGCCTCTGGGGCCAACGTCCTGACTTTC.

This clonotype has a count of ten or more. The chain recombines TRBV7-9 with TRBJ2-7, with D maybe TRBD2 (5 bases). Germline CDR1 is SEHNR and CDR2 is FQNEAQ (reference sequence). This CDR3 region has 14 residues. V gave up 4 bases and J gave up 3 bases, with 13 bases separating them. This chain's CDR3 is CASSSADAFYEQYF. CDR3 sequence (DNA): TGTGCCAGCAGCTCAGCGGACGCATTCTACGAGCAGTACTTC. The full variable domain, with the rest looked up from reference TRBV7-9 and TRBJ2-7, is DTGVSQNPRHKITKRGQNVTFRCDPISEHNRLYWYRQTLGQGPEFLTYFQNEAQLEKSRLLSDRFSAERPKGSFSTLEIQRTEQGDSAMYLCASSSADAFYEQYFGPGTRLTVT.

The J gene is TRBJ2-5, the V gene TRBV9; the D gene is possibly TRBD1 (5 bases). Trimming pared 3 bases from V and 6 bases from J, leaving 12 bases between. The CDR3 runs 13 residues. Looked up from germline, CDR1 is SGDLS and CDR2 is YYNGEE. In nucleotides, the CDR3 is TGTGCCAGCAGCGGCGGACATAAGAAGACCCAGTACTTC. Its protein is CASSGGHKKTQYF.

This clonotype was counted many times. This chain connects TRBV20-1 to TRBJ2-7; TRBD2 matches at 8 bases. This CDR3 has 14 amino acids. CDR1 DFQATT and CDR2 SNEGSKA come from the germline V gene (reference sequence). V lost 3 bases to trimming and J lost 4 bases; unmatched junction nucleotides: 8. Written as DNA, the CDR3 is TGCAGTGCTAGCCACTCCGGGACTAGATACGAGCAGTACTTC. This encodes CSASHSGTRYEQYF.

There are many counts of this clonotype. The genes are TRBV24-1 and TRBJ2-5; TRBD1 matches at 10 bases. This CDR3 contains 15 residues. V was clipped by 4 bases and J by 4 bases; unmatched bases: 5. Germline loops: CDR1 KGHDR, CDR2 SFDVKD. The DNA for the CDR3 is TGTGCCACCAGTGACCGCGACAGGGGGCGAGAGACCCAGTACTTC. Protein: CATSDRDRGRETQYF.

The chain recombines TRBV5-1 with TRBJ2-5; TRBD1 is a possible D gene (6 bases). The CDR3 contains 15 residues. Germline V CDR1 and CDR2: SGHRS, YFSETQ. Trimming stripped 4 bases from V and 5 bases from J, with 18 bases between. The CDR3, as DNA: TGCGCCAGCAGCCCACGGACAGCCCAAGGGGAGACCCAGTACTTC. Its protein is CASSPRTAQGETQYF.